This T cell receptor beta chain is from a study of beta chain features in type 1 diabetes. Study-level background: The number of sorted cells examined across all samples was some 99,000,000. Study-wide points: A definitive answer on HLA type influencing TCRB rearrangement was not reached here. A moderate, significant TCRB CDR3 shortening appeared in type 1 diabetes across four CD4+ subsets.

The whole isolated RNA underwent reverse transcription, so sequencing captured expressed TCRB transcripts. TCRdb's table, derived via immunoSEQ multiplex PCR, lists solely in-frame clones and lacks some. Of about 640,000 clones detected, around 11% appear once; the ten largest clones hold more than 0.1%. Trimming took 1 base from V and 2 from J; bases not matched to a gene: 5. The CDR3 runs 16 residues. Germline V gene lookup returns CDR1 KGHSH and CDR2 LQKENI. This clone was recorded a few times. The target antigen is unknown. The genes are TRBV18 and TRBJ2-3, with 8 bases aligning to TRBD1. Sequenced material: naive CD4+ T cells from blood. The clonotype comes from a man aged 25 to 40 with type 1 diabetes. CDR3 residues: CASSPLRDRLTDTQYF. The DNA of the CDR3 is TGTGCCAGCTCACCACTCCGGGACAGGCTCACAGATACGCAGTATTTT.